The TCR beta chain described here comes from a study of T-cell memory formation after mild COVID-19. Study-level background: In these data, TCR clusters were largely donor specific.

Study-level points and caveats: A second wave expanding day 15 to 37 was CD4+-biased; contracting clones were balanced. Some SARS-CoV-2-responding clones were already detected in memory before infection.

This CDR3 region has 15 residues. Germline CDR1 is LNHNV and CDR2 is YYDKDF (reference sequence). V shed 3 bases and J 1 base; nucleotides not matched to a gene: 1. At least ten counts were recorded for this clonotype. Its specificity is unknown. TCRdb re-called the 5' RACE reads through MiXCR, storing one row per CDR3 protein. The table has under 250,000 distinct CDR3 sequences, 8% to 10% seen once. Sequencing was done on a sample of PBMCs or a T cell subset sorted from them (not recorded which). This receptor was obtained from a man between 18 and 35 years old who had mild COVID-19 (a few samples of this study predate the infection). Cell type and time point are not known. The J gene is TRBJ2-5, the V gene TRBV15; 11 bases line up with TRBD2. CDR3 region: CATSSGTSGQETQYF. As DNA, the CDR3 is TGTGCCACCAGCAGTGGGACTAGCGGCCAAGAGACCCAGTACTTC.